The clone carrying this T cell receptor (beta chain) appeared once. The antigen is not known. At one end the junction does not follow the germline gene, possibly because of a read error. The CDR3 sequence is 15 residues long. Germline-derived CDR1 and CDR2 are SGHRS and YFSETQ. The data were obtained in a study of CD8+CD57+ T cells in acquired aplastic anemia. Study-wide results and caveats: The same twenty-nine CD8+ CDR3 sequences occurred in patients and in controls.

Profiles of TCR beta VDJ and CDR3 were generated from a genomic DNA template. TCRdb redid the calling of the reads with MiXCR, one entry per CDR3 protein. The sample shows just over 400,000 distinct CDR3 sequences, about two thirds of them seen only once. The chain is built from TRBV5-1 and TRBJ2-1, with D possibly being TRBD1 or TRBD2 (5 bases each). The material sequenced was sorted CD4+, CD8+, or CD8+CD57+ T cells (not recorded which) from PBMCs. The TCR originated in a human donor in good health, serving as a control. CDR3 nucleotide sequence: TGTGCCAGCAGCTTGGGTGGGGCAGGAGGCGATGAGCAGTTCTTC. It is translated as CASSLGGAGGDEQFF. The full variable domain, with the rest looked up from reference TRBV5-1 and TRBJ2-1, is KAGVTQTPRYLIKTRGQQVTLSCSPISGHRSVSWYQQTPGQGLQFLFEYFSETQRNKGNFPGRFSGRQFSNSRSEMNVSTLELGDSALYLCASSLGGAGGDEQFFGPGTRLTVL.